What follows is one TCR beta chain and its context. The repertoire was sequenced with immunoSEQ multiplex PCR; TCRdb's copy has only in-frame clones and lacks some. Among 150,000 or so clones listed, over 75% were seen once. The entry originates in a study of blood T cell repertoires in COVID-19. Looking at the study overall: Nucleic acid was either cDNA or gDNA, and it came from T cells, B-cell-depleted T cells, or PBMCs.

Specimen: PBMCs or T cells enriched from blood (not recorded which). This clonotype was obtained from a woman aged 45 to 65 who had recovered from COVID-19.

CDR3: CASSIGQYGDTQYF. The CDR3, as DNA: TGCGCCAGCAGCATTGGACAGTACGGGGATACGCAGTATTTT. The chain has TRBV5-1 and TRBJ2-3; possible D gene TRBD1, 6 bases. V was cut by 4 bases and J by 6 bases, with 15 bases left in between. CDR1 and CDR2 from the germline V gene are SGHRS and YFSETQ. CDR3 length equals 14 residues.